The 9 T cell receptor beta chains reported below all come from one sample, sequenced in a study of cytomegalovirus exposure and HLA in healthy donors. PCR employed 60 Vbeta and 13 Jbeta primers. TCRdb's copy holds only in-frame clones and misses some; the assay was immunoSEQ multiplex PCR. This sample carries over 150,000 clones, around 82% of them seen once, and the ten largest clones take 0.38%. The source material was PBMCs. Source of these receptors: a boy aged 2 to 10 in good health and CMV-seronegative.

The V call is TRBV2, the J call TRBJ2-7, with 9 bases fitting TRBD2. The V and J ends lost 7 bases and 3 bases, in that order; junction bases with no gene match: 7. CDR3 size: 14 residues. CDR1 and CDR2 from the germline V gene are SNHLY and FYNNEI. CDR3 DNA: TGTGCCAGCACCGAGCGGGAGGACCTCTACGAGCAGTACTTC. It translates to CASTEREDLYEQYF.

The chain couples TRBV19 to TRBJ2-1, with 9 positions matching TRBD2. CDR1 LNHDA and CDR2 SQIVND come from the germline V gene (reference sequence). The CDR3 extends over 18 amino acids. V shed 3 bases and J 0 bases; nucleotides not matched to a gene: 9. The CDR3 DNA sequence: TGTGCCAGTAGTATCAACCTAGCGGGGCTCTCCTCCTACAATGAGCAGTTCTTC. Translating gives CASSINLAGLSSYNEQFF.

This chain joins TRBV6-1 and TRBJ2-1, with 10 bases lining up with TRBD2. The V and J ends lost 4 bases and 4 bases, in that order; junction bases with no gene match: 7. The CDR3 is 16 amino acids. Germline loops: CDR1 MNHNS, CDR2 SASEGT. CDR3 in amino acids: CASSGGLLAGYNEQFF. CDR3 sequence (DNA): TGTGCCAGCAGTGGGGGGTTACTAGCGGGATACAATGAGCAGTTCTTC.

This clone has a single count. The chain combines TRBV19 with TRBJ1-5, with D unresolved. This CDR3 has 13 amino acids. Germline CDR1 is LNHDA and CDR2 is SQIVND (reference sequence). Deletions cut 4 bases from V and 6 bases from J, with 10 bases between. CDR3 bases: TGTGCCAGTAGTAACGAGGTCGGTCAGCCCCAGCATTTT. Encoded protein: CASSNEVGQPQHF.

This clone occurred once. This chain links TRBV19 with TRBJ1-1, with 7 bases that match TRBD1. From germline, CDR1 is LNHDA and CDR2 SQIVND (reference sequence). The CDR3 is made up of 14 amino acids. Trimming took 5 bases from V and 7 from J; bases not matched to a gene: 10. The CDR3 DNA sequence: TGTGCCAGTAGTGGCGGCAGGGGGTTAATTGAAGCTTTCTTT. It specifies CASSGGRGLIEAFF.

This clone appeared a single time. This chain links TRBV5-1 with TRBJ1-1; no clear D. Germline values: CDR1 SGHRS, CDR2 YFSETQ. The V end was cut by 0 bases, the J end by 1 base, with 7 bases between. The CDR3 is 14 residues long. The CDR3 region is CASSLVRENTEAFF. The CDR3 region has the DNA TGCGCCAGCAGCTTGGTGAGGGAGAACACTGAAGCTTTCTTT.

The chain joins TRBV18 to TRBJ2-1, with D possibly matching TRBD2 (5 bases). Germline V gene lookup returns CDR1 KGHSH and CDR2 LQKENI. The CDR3 consists of 13 residues. The V gene lost 5 bases and the J gene lost 5 bases, with 10 bases spanning the gap. The CDR3 region is CASSATRDNEQFF. The CDR3 bases are TGTGCCAGCTCAGCCACTAGAGACAATGAGCAGTTCTTC.

This clone appeared a single time. V usage is TRBV7-3 and J usage is TRBJ2-3; 10 bases are a match to TRBD1. Germline V CDR1 and CDR2: SGHTA, FQGTGA. The CDR3 extends over 14 amino acids. Unmatched junction bases numbered 7, after V lost 6 bases and J lost 7 bases. The CDR3 DNA reads TGTGCCAGCAGTGAGACAGGGGGCCTATATACGCAGTATTTT. This sequence encodes CASSETGGLYTQYF.

This clone has only a few counts. The chain joins TRBV6-6 to TRBJ1-1, with TRBD1 matching 7 bases. V was clipped by 0 bases and J by 1 base; unmatched bases: 5. The CDR3 contains 16 residues. Germline V CDR1 and CDR2: MNHNY, SVGAGI (reference sequence). The CDR3 DNA follows: TGTGCCAGCAGTTACTCTCCGGACAGGAAGAACACTGAAGCTTTCTTT. It yields the protein CASSYSPDRKNTEAFF.